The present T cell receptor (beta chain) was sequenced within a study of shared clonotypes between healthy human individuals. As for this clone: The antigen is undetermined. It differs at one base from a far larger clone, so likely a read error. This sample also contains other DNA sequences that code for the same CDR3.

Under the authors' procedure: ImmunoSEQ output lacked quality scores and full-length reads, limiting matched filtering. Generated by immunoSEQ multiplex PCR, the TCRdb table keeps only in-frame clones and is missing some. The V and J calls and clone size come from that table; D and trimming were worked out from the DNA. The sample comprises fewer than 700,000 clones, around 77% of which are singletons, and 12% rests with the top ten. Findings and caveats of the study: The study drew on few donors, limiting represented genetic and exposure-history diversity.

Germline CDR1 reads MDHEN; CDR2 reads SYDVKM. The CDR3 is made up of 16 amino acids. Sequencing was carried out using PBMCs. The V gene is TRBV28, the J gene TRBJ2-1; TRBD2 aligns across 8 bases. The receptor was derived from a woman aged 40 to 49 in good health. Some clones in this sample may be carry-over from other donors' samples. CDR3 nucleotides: TGTGCCAGCAGTTTAGTGAGCGGGAGCGCTTACAATGAACAGTTCTTC. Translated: CASSLVSGSAYNEQFF.